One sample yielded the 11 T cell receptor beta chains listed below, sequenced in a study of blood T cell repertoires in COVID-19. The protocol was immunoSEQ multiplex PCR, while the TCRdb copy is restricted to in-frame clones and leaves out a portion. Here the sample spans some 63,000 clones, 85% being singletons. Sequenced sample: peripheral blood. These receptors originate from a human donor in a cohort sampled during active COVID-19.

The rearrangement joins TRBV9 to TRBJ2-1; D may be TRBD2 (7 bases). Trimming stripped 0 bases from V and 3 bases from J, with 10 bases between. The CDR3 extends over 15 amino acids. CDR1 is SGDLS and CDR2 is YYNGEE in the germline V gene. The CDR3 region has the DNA TGTGCCAGCAGCGTAGGGGGGGGCCACTACAATGAGCAGTTCTTC. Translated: CASSVGGGHYNEQFF.

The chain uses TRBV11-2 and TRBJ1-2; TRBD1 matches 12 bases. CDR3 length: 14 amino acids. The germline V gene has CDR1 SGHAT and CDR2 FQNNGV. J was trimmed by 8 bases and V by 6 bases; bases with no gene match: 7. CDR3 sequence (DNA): TGTGCCAGCAGAGATTACGGGACAGGGGGCGGCTACACCTTC. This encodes CASRDYGTGGGYTF. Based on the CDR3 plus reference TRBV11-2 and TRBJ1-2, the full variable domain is EAGVAQSPRYKIIEKRQSVAFWCNPISGHATLYWYQQILGQGPKLLIQFQNNGVVDDSQLPKDRFSAERLKGVDSTLKIQPAKLEDSAVYLCASRDYGTGGGYTFGSGTRLTVV.

The CDR3 region is CASSRDRGRGNSPLHF. DNA for the CDR3: TGTGCCAGCAGCAGGGACAGGGGTAGGGGTAATTCACCCCTCCACTTT. The gene calls are TRBV5-4 and TRBJ1-6; TRBD1 matches at 10 bases. The germline V gene has CDR1 SGHNT and CDR2 YYREEE (reference sequence). This CDR3 contains 16 residues. V was pared by 4 bases and J by 6 bases, with 7 bases of the junction left unmatched.

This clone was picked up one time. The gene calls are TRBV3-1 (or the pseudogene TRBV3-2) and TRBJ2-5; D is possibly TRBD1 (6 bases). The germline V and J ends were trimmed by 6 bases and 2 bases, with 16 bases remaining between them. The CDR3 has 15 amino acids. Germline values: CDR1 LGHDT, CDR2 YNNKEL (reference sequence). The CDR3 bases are TGTGCCAGCAGGGACAGTCAGGTGGGTCAAGAGACCCAGTACTTC. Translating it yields CASRDSQVGQETQYF.

CDR3 DNA sequence: TGCGCCAGCAGCTTGGAGAGCGGGGGGAAGTACTTC. It is translated as CASSLESGGKYF. The chain is built from TRBV5-1 and TRBJ2-7; TRBD2 agrees at 9 bases. V dropped 0 bases and J dropped 11; count of bases not matched to a gene: 3. This CDR3 contains 12 residues. From germline, CDR1 is SGHRS and CDR2 YFSETQ. The full variable domain, its missing parts supplied by reference TRBV5-1 and TRBJ2-7, is KAGVTQTPRYLIKTRGQQVTLSCSPISGHRSVSWYQQTPGQGLQFLFEYFSETQRNKGNFPGRFSGRQFSNSRSEMNVSTLELGDSALYLCASSLESGGKYFGPGTRLTVT.

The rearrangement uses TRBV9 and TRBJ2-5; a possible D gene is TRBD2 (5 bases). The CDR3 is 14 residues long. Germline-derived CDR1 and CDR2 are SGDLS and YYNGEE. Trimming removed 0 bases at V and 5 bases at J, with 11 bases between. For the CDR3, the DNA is TGTGCCAGCAGCGTAGCGGGGTCGACGGAGACCCAGTACTTC. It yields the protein CASSVAGSTETQYF.

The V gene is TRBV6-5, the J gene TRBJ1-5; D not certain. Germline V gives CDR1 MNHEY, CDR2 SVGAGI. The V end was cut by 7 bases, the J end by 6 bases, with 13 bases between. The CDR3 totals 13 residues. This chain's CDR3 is CASKEGRGQPQHF. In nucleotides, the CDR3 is TGTGCCAGCAAGGAGGGCCGGGGTCAGCCCCAGCATTTT.

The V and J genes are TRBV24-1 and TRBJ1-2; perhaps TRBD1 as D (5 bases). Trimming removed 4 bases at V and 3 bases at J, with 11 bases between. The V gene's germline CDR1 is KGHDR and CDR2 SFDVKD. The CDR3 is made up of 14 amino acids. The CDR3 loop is CATSDMTGDYGYTF. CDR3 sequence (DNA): TGTGCCACCAGTGACATGACGGGGGACTATGGCTACACCTTC.

This CDR3 is CASSLLLSTDTQYF. CDR3 DNA sequence: TGTGCCAGCAGTTTACTACTGAGCACAGATACGCAGTATTTT. The rearrangement links TRBV2 to TRBJ2-3, with unresolved D. The ends were cut back, 5 bases at V and 0 bases at J, with 9 bases in the middle. Per the germline V gene, CDR1 is SNHLY and CDR2 is FYNNEI. The CDR3 spans 14 residues.

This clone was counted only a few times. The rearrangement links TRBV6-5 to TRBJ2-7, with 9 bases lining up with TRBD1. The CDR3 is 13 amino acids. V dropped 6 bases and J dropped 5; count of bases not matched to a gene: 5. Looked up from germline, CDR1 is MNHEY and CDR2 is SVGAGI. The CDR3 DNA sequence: TGTGCCAGCAGAAGGACAGGGGAACACGAGCAGTACTTC. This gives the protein CASRRTGEHEQYF.

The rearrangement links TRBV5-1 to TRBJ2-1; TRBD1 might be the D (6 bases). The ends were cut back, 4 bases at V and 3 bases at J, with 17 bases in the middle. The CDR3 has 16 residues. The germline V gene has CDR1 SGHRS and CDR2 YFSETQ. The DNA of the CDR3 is TGCGCCAGCAGCGCCGCAACAGGGAGCAACTACAATGAGCAGTTCTTC. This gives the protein CASSAATGSNYNEQFF.